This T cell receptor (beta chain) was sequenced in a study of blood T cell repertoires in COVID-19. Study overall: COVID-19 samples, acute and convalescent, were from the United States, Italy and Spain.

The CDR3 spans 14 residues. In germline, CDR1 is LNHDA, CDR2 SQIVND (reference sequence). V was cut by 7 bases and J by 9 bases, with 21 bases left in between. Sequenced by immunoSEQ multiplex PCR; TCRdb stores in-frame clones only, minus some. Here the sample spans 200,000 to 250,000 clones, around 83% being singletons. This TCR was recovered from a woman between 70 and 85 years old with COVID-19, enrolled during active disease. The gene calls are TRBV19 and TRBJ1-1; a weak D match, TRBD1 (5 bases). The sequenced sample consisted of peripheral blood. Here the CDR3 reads CASTRPSGGEKAFF. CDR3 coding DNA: TGTGCCAGTACCCGACCGAGCGGAGGGGAGAAAGCTTTCTTT. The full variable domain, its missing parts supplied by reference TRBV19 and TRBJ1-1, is DGGITQSPKYLFRKEGQNVTLSCEQNLNHDAMYWYRQDPGQGLRLIYYSQIVNDFQKGDIAEGYSVSREKKESFPLTVTSAQKNPTAFYLCASTRPSGGEKAFFGQGTRLTVV.